This T cell receptor (beta chain) originates from a study of tumor and adjacent non-tumor tissue in lung cancer (dated by TCRdb to the late 2010s). Some background on the complete study: Of the cohort, 12 patients had adenocarcinoma, 2 had squamous cell carcinoma and 1 had small cell lung cancer. The approximately 15 enrolled patients, of whom around ten were men and 5 were women, were aged roughly 30 to 80 years and were diagnosed with TNM stage I to III disease. A total of approximately 130,000,000 productive TCRbeta reads were generated by sequencing, corresponding to an average of about 4.2 million reads per sample. The study compared bulk TCRbeta repertoires from lung tumor tissue and matched distant non-tumor lung tissue of some 15 lung cancer patients. For each patient, one tumor sample and one normal lung sample were taken, giving approximately 33 paired specimens that underwent TCRbeta CDR3 sequencing.

As to this clonotype: Its antigen is unknown. No per-base quality is available; no much larger clone lies one base away.

RNA was extracted from bulk unsorted tissue and checked for quality with a NanoDrop ND-1000 and an Agilent 2100. Newly diagnosed lung cancer patients without prior chemotherapy who had been admitted for thoracic surgery in China between August and November 2014 were enrolled as donors. The study excluded patients who had received radiotherapy or chemotherapy before or who had another cancer at the same time. Pieces of surgical tissue measuring about 1-2 cm3 were kept in RNAlater solution and stored at -80 degrees C until use. Results the study describes overall, beyond this receptor: The methods do not name the sequencing platform or mention unique molecular identifiers. TCR diversity was significantly higher in younger patients, and higher tumor TCR diversity was associated with shorter overall and disease-free survival. Because peripheral blood was not sequenced, the blood TCRbeta repertoires of the lung cancer patients in the study went unexamined. The top 100 clones accounted for a significantly larger cumulative portion of the repertoire in normal lung than in tumor tissue. With only roughly 14 patients in the cohort, the authors noted that larger samples and more detailed clinical data are needed. Tumor tissue showed significantly greater TCR diversity (inverse Simpson) than normal lung tissue (roughly 430 vs 170, P = 0.0075, Mann-Whitney U test).

A distance of 17 bases separates the germline ends of V and J, which lose 4 bases and 2 bases respectively. The CDR3 goes from the cysteine to the phenylalanine over 15 residues. Only CDR3 DNA is held: 45 bases, read in frame from base 1. Taken from the germline V gene, the CDR1 and CDR2 loops are SQVTM and ANQGSEA. Library prep was done by multiplex PCR. Data came from an Illumina HiSeq 2500. Following protocols modified from ARM-PCR, the researchers constructed TCRbeta libraries through three rounds of nested PCR with primers (Table S4). Before sequencing, PCR products in the 200-500 bp range were cut out of the gel and cleaned up using the QIAquick gel extraction kit. The authors' analysis ran thus. Trimmomatic was used to clean the reads, FLASH merged the cleaned reads into complete CDR3 sequences, and MiTCR assigned the sequences to V(D)J germline segments. Clonal diversity was computed as the inverse Simpson's index with VDJtools. In-frame sequences lacking a premature stop codon were counted as productive reads. TCRdb trimmed public reads at Q25 via fastp, called clones via MiXCR and kept in-frame beta chains. Under each unique CDR3 protein, matching rows form one entry showing the most common genes and DNA. The V and J calls reflect TCRdb's pipeline rather than the authors' work. The sample data list 70,000 or so distinct CDR3 sequences, and almost 60% of these were observed just once. Clones ranked in the top ten supply around 20% of the sample.

The receptor was derived from a man aged 45 to 65 with non-small cell lung cancer. The chain is encoded by TRBV29-1 joined to TRBJ2-5; a confident D gene designation cannot be given. The sequenced sample was lung tumor tissue. Here the CDR3 is given as CSVVPVDGLQETQYF. The nucleotide sequence is TGCAGCGTTGTCCCCGTGGACGGATTACAAGAGACCCAGTACTTC.